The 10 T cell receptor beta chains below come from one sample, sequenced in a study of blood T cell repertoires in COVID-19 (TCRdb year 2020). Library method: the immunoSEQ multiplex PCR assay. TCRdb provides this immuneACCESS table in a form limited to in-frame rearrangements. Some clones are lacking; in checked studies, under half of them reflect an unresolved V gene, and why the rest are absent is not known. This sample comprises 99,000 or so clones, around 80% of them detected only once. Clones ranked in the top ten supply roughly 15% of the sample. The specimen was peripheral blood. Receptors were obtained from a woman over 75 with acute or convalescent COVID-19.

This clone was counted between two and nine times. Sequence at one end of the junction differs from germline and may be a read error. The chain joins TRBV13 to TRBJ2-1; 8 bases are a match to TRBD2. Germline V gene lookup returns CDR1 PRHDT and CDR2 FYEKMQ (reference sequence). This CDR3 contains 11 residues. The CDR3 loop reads CASSPGTSHVF. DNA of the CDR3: TGTGCCAGCAGCCCCGGGACTAGTCACGTCTTC.

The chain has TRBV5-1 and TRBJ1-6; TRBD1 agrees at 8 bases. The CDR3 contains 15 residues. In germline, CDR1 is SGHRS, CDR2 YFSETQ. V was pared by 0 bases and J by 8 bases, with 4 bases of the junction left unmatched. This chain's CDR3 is CASSLGTGYDSPLHF. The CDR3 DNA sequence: TGCGCCAGCAGCTTGGGGACAGGGTACGATTCACCCCTCCACTTT.

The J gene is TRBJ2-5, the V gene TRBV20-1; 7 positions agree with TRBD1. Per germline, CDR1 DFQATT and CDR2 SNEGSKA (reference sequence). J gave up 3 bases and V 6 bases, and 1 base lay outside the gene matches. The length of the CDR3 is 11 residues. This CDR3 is CSAGTEETQYF. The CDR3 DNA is TGCAGTGCCGGGACAGAAGAGACCCAGTACTTC.

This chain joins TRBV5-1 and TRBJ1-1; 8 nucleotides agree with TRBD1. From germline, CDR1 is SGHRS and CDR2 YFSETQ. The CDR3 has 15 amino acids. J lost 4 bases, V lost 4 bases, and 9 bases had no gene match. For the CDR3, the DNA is TGCGCCAGCAGCGAAGGACAGGGCGGGGTCACTGAAGCTTTCTTT. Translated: CASSEGQGGVTEAFF.

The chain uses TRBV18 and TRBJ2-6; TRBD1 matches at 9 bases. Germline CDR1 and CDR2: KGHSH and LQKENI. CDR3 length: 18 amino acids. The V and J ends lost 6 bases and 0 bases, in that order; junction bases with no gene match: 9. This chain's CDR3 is CASSPLRDRASGANVLTF. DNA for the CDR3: TGTGCCAGCTCCCCCCTCCGGGACAGGGCCTCTGGGGCCAACGTCCTGACTTTC.

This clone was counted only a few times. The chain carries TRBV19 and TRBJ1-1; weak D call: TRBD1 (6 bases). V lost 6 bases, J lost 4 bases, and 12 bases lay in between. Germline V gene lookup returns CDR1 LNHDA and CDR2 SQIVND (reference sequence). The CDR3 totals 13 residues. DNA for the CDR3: TGTGCCAGTAGGAGCGGGACACTCACTGAAGCTTTCTTT. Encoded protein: CASRSGTLTEAFF. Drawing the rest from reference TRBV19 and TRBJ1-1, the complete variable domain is DGGITQSPKYLFRKEGQNVTLSCEQNLNHDAMYWYRQDPGQGLRLIYYSQIVNDFQKGDIAEGYSVSREKKESFPLTVTSAQKNPTAFYLCASRSGTLTEAFFGQGTRLTVV.

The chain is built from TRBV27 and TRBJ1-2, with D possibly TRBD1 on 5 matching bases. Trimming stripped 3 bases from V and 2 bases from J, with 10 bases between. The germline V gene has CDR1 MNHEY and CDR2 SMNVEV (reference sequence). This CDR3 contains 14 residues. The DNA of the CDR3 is TGTGCCAGCAGTTTTGGACACAGAAACTATGGCTACACCTTC. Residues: CASSFGHRNYGYTF.

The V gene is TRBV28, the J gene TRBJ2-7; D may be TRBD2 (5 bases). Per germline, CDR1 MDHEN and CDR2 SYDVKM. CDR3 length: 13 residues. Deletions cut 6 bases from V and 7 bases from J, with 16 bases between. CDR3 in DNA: TGTGCCAGCAGGACCTCTAGCCAACGGGAGCAGTACGTC. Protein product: CASRTSSQREQYV.

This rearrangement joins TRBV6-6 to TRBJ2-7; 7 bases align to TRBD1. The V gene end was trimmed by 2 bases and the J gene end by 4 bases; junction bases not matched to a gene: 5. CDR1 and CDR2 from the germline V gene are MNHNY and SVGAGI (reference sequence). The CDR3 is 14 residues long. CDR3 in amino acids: CASSYNRGAYEQYV. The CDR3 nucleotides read TGTGCCAGCAGTTACAACAGGGGCGCTTACGAGCAGTACGTC.

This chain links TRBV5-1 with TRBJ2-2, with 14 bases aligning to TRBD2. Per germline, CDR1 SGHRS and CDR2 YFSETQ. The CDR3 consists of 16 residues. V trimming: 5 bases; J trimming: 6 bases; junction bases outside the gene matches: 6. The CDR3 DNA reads TGCGCCAGCAGGTCCCCGGGACTAGCGGGAGCCGGGGAGCTGTTTTTT. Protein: CASRSPGLAGAGELFF. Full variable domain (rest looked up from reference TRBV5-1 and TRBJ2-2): KAGVTQTPRYLIKTRGQQVTLSCSPISGHRSVSWYQQTPGQGLQFLFEYFSETQRNKGNFPGRFSGRQFSNSRSEMNVSTLELGDSALYLCASRSPGLAGAGELFFGEGSRLTVL.